This TCR beta chain was recorded in a study of CD8+ T cells in alopecia areata. In the study overall: For treated patients, severity scores reflected the percentage of scalp area affected. General study findings and limits: Elevated clonality characterized lesional scalp relative to normal scalp, particularly in alopecia totalis/universalis.

Treatment given: oral pan-JAK inhibitor, 5-10 mg twice daily. The CDR3 spans 15 residues. Germline values: CDR1 SGDLS, CDR2 YYNGEE. Trimming took 4 bases from V and 2 from J; bases not matched to a gene: 5. Of note for this clone: Its antigen is not known.

Following extraction, RNA underwent reverse transcription to cDNA, which served as the sequencing template. Assay: immunoSEQ multiplex PCR; the TCRdb copy retains only in-frame clones and omits some. The data contain about 140,000 clones, 65% to 90% of them seen just once; the ten biggest clones take up 25%. Specimen: CD8+ T cells sorted from blood, collected at week 4, from a patient treated with tofacitinib. The TCR sequence derives from a human donor with alopecia areata. This chain joins TRBV9 and TRBJ2-3, with 9 positions matching TRBD2. This CDR3 is CASSPSGVYTDTQYF. CDR3 DNA: TGTGCCAGCAGCCCTAGCGGGGTGTACACAGATACGCAGTATTTT.